This T cell receptor beta chain was sequenced during a study of T cell repertoires in cytomegalovirus infection (dated by TCRdb to about 2019). A note on the overall study: The peptide stimulations were aimed at well-studied HLA-B-restricted epitopes as well as recently identified HLA-C-restricted CMV epitopes, whose presentation resists viral immunomodulation. The HLA type of each donor mattered for the analysis, because public TCR beta signatures pointed to carriage of CMV infection along with the matching HLA type.

What this sample's treatment or condition label stands for: in vitro stimulation with specific CMV peptide epitopes to enrich CMV-specific T cells. The junction shows trimming of 2 bases on V and 2 bases on J, plus 12 bases between the germline ends. Including cysteine and phenylalanine, the CDR3 has 15 amino acids. Here the CDR3 DNA is all that survives: 45 bases in frame from base 1. Sequencing was carried out with an Illumina HiSeq 1500. TCRdb took the public reads, trimmed them with fastp at Q25, ran MiXCR for clone calling and kept in-frame beta chains. Merged by CDR3 protein, the rows form single entries marked with the most common genes and DNA. Within this sample are over 250,000 distinct CDR3 sequences, with about 20% of them counted one time only. The ten largest clonotypes hold 15% to 20% of the sample. Overall study outcomes, separate from this receptor: Carriers of CMV infection plus the relevant HLA type were discriminated by the cumulative frequency of public TCR beta family members in the study cohort and in an independent roughly 380-donor cohort. The ex vivo response was dominated by HLA-C-restricted CMV-specific TCR beta clonotypes, which also provided the single most frequent clonotype in two of eight donors.

This clonotype was seen more than once but under ten times. Its binding antigen is unknown. No quality values exist for individual bases; no much larger clone is one base distant. Source: cultured PBMCs, taken from culture after CMV antigen stimulation. This receptor was taken from a human donor in good health (CMV status not recorded). Some clones in this sample may be carry-over from other donors' samples. The chain is encoded by TRBV12-3 or TRBV12-4 joined to TRBJ1-2, and perhaps TRBD1 as D gene, on 5 matching bases. The CDR3 sequence is CASSLLAGLNYGYTF. DNA sequence: TGTGCCAGCAGTTTATTGGCAGGGCTCAACTATGGCTACACCTTC.